This TCR beta chain is drawn from a study of neoadjuvant nivolumab and ipilimumab in lung cancer. Germline CDR1 is MNHNS and CDR2 is SASEGT. Trimming removed 6 bases from V and 3 bases from J, with 8 bases in between. The CDR3 spans 12 residues. Profiling relied on immunoSEQ multiplex PCR, and the TCRdb table lists in-frame clones only, not all of them. The sample consists of over 25,000 clones, 92% of them appearing once. The sequence derives from an adult with non-small cell lung cancer. This material consisted of peripheral blood, taken after neoadjuvant nivolumab, alone or with ipilimumab, at or shortly before surgery. The J gene is TRBJ1-2, the V gene TRBV6-1; D remains ambiguous. The CDR3 here is CASRTPYYGYTF. CDR3 nucleotide sequence: TGTGCCAGCAGAACACCATACTATGGCTACACCTTC.